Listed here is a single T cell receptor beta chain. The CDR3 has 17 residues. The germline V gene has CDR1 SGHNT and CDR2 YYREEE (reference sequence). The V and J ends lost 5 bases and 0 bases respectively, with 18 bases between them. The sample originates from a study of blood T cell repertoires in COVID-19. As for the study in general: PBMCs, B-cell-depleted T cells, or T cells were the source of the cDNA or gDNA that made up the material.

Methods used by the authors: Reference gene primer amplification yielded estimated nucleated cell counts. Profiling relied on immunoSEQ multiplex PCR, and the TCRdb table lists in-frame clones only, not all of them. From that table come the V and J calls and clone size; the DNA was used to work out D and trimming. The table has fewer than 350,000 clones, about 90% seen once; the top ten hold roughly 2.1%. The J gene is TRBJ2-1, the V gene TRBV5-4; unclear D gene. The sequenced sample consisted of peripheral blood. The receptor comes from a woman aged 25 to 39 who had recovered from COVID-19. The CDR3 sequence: CASSLGDRLVSYNEQFF. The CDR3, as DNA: TGTGCCAGCAGTCTAGGTGACCGGCTGGTCTCCTACAATGAGCAGTTCTTC. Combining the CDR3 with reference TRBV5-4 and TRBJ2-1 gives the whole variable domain ETGVTQSPTHLIKTRGQQVTLRCSSQSGHNTVSWYQQALGQGPQFIFQYYREEENGRGNFPPRFSGLQFPNYSSELNVNALELDDSALYLCASSLGDRLVSYNEQFFGPGTRLTVL.